Following are 3 T cell receptor beta chains from one sample sequenced in a study of blood T cell repertoires in COVID-19. Produced via immunoSEQ multiplex PCR; TCRdb's table is partial and in-frame only. This sample carries about 410,000 clones, over 75% of them seen once, and the ten largest clones take roughly 1.4%. The sequenced sample consisted of peripheral blood. Receptors were obtained from a woman aged 35 to 49 with COVID-19, enrolled during active disease.

The table lists this clone with a few counts. Germline and junction disagree at one end, which may indicate a read error. CDR3 protein: CASRLGGLGSPLHF. The CDR3 coding sequence is TGTGCCAGCAGATTGGGGGGACTAGGATCACCCCTCCACTTT. J is TRBJ1-6 and V is TRBV5-6; TRBD1 is a possible D gene (5 bases). The CDR3 totals 14 residues. Looked up from germline, CDR1 is SGHDT and CDR2 is YYEEEE.

The chain employs TRBV3-1 (or the pseudogene TRBV3-2) and TRBJ2-7; 9 bases agree with TRBD1. With V trimmed by 4 bases and J by 2 bases, 9 bases remained unmatched. The CDR3 extends over 16 amino acids. CDR1 LGHDT and CDR2 YNNKEL come from the germline V gene (reference sequence). The CDR3 coding sequence is TGTGCCAGCAGCCCCAGAAAACAGGGGGCCCCCTACGAGCAGTACTTC. It encodes CASSPRKQGAPYEQYF.

The chain joins TRBV9 to TRBJ2-1, with D perhaps matching TRBD2 (6 bases). CDR3 length equals 14 residues. Germline lookup yields CDR1 SGDLS and CDR2 YYNGEE. V was trimmed by 2 bases and J by 12 bases, leaving 18 bases between them. The CDR3 spells CASSVTGLRAPQFF. In nucleotides, the CDR3 is TGTGCCAGCAGCGTTACGGGACTCAGGGCCCCGCAGTTCTTC.